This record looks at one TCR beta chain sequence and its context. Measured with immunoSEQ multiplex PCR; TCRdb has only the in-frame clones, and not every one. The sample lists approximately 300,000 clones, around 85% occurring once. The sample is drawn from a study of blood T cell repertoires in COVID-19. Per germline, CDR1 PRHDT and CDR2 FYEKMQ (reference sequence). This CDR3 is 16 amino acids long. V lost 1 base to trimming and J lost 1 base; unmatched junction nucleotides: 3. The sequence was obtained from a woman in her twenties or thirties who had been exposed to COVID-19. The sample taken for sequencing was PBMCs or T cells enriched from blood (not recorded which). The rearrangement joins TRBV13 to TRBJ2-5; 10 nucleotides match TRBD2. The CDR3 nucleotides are TGTGCCAGCAGCTTAGATGTAGCGGGGGGCCAAGAGACCCAGTACTTC. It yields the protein CASSLDVAGGQETQYF.